This record covers a single T cell receptor (beta chain). Its antigen is as yet unknown. CDR1 and CDR2 (germline): MNHNS, SASEGT. This CDR3 has 15 amino acids. Trimming cost V 2 bases and J 5 bases; bases outside gene matches: 7. Generated by immunoSEQ multiplex PCR, the TCRdb table keeps only in-frame clones and is missing some. The sample gives tens of thousands of clones, 85% to 90% of which show up once; over 7% is in the top ten. The data stem from a study of OX40 agonist ivuxolimab in advanced cancers. About the study: Prior anti-PD-1, anti-PD-L1 or anti-CTLA-4 therapy did not bar entry, and approximately 43% had some. Study findings and constraints: Expansion of clones was among the lowest in partial responders at 0.1-3.0 mg/kg.

The study sampled blood at baseline, cycle 4 day 1, and cycle 7 day 1. This receptor was taken from an adult with an advanced solid tumor such as melanoma, head and neck, liver or kidney cancer. The sample consisted of CD4+ or CD8+ T cells sorted from blood, taken in a trial of the OX40 agonist ivuxolimab. The gene calls are TRBV6-1 and TRBJ2-5; 8 nucleotides match TRBD2. The CDR3 sequence: CASSEREGFGETQYF. The CDR3, as DNA: TGTGCCAGCAGTGAACGGGAGGGGTTTGGGGAGACCCAGTACTTC.